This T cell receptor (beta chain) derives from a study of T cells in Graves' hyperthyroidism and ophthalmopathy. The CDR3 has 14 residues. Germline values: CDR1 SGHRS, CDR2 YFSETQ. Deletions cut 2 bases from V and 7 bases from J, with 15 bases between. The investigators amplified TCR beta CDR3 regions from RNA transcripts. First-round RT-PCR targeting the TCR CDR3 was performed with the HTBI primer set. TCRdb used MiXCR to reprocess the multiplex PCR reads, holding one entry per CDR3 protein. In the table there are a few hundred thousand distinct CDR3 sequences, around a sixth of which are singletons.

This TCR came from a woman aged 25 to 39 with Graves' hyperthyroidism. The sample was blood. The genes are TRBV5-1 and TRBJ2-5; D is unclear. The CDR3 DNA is TGCGCCAGCAGCTTCTCGGTCGGGTATTCGACCCAGTACTTC. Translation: CASSFSVGYSTQYF.